One and the same sample provided the 18 T cell receptor beta chains below, sequenced in a study of T cells in Graves' hyperthyroidism and ophthalmopathy. Researchers amplified the TCR beta CDR3 regions from RNA transcripts. With the HTBI primer set, the TCR CDR3 went through a first round of RT-PCR. Via MiXCR, TCRdb re-called the multiplex PCR reads, giving one row per CDR3 protein. The table records 550,000 to 650,000 distinct CDR3 sequences, around 15% of them present only once. Sequenced: blood. The origin of the receptors is a woman in her thirties or forties with Graves' hyperthyroidism.

About this clonotype itself: The final CDR3 position lacks the conserved phenylalanine or tryptophan, pointing to a likely read error. The chain carries TRBV5-1 and TRBJ2-7; 10 nucleotides line up with TRBD1. Germline values: CDR1 SGHRS, CDR2 YFSETQ. This CDR3 comprises 14 residues. The trim removed 4 bases at V and 3 bases at J, leaving 4 bases unmatched. The CDR3 spells CASSPRTGGYEQYL. The CDR3 DNA reads as TGCGCCAGCAGCCCGAGGACAGGGGGCTACGAGCAGTACCTC.

This clonotype showed up many times. The chain joins TRBV6-1 to TRBJ2-3; weak D call: TRBD2 (6 bases). This CDR3 contains 15 residues. Germline lookup yields CDR1 MNHNS and CDR2 SASEGT. V lost 8 bases, J lost 4 bases, and 19 bases lay in between. CDR3 residues: CASFPGGSRADTQYF. The CDR3 DNA reads TGTGCCAGCTTCCCTGGGGGGAGTAGGGCAGATACGCAGTATTTT.

This chain joins TRBV20-1 and TRBJ2-3, with TRBD2 matching over 10 bases. The CDR3 consists of 14 residues. Germline CDR1 DFQATT, CDR2 SNEGSKA (reference sequence). V trimming: 6 bases; J trimming: 4 bases; junction bases outside the gene matches: 7. The CDR3 protein is CSAPSGSGADTQYF. CDR3 coding DNA: TGCAGTGCGCCTAGCGGGAGTGGTGCAGATACGCAGTATTTT.

This clonotype was found many times. The V and J genes are TRBV6-1 and TRBJ2-4, with 8 bases identical to TRBD1. Germline CDR1 and CDR2: MNHNS and SASEGT. The CDR3 runs 15 residues. The trim removed 11 bases at V and 0 bases at J, leaving 9 bases unmatched. CDR3 sequence (DNA): TGTGCCGTCCGGGACAGGCAACTAGCCAAAAACATTCAGTACTTC. This encodes CAVRDRQLAKNIQYF.

The J gene is TRBJ2-3, the V gene TRBV30; tentative D call: TRBD1 (5 bases). The CDR3 consists of 15 residues. Germline V CDR1 and CDR2: GTSNPN, SVGIG (reference sequence). Trimming left V 0 bases short and J 2 bases short, with 12 bases between. Here the CDR3 DNA reads TGTGCCTGGAGTGTACTCCCAGGGAACACAGATACGCAGTATTTT. Encoded protein: CAWSVLPGNTDTQYF.

This clonotype was observed many times. The chain carries TRBV6-1 and TRBJ2-3, with a weak D call TRBD2 (5 bases). The length of the CDR3 is 15 residues. Trimming shortened V by 5 bases and J by 2 bases, and 14 bases separated the two germline ends. Germline-derived CDR1 and CDR2 are MNHNS and SASEGT. CDR3 coding DNA: TGTGCCAGCAGTCTAAATTGGGGAGCCACAGATACGCAGTATTTT. It codes for CASSLNWGATDTQYF.

V is TRBV5-1 and J is TRBJ1-3; TRBD1 agrees at 8 bases. V gave up 4 bases and J gave up 4 bases; unmatched junction bases: 10. Per the germline V gene, CDR1 is SGHRS and CDR2 is YFSETQ. The CDR3 extends over 16 amino acids. CDR3 DNA: TGCGCCAGCAGCCCAAGGACAGGGATGAACGGAAACACCATATATTTT. Translating it yields CASSPRTGMNGNTIYF. The variable domain in full, completed from reference TRBV5-1 and TRBJ1-3, reads KAGVTQTPRYLIKTRGQQVTLSCSPISGHRSVSWYQQTPGQGLQFLFEYFSETQRNKGNFPGRFSGRQFSNSRSEMNVSTLELGDSALYLCASSPRTGMNGNTIYFGEGSWLTVV.

V gene TRBV6-5 combines with J gene TRBJ1-4; possibly TRBD1 for D (6 bases). The V end was cut by 2 bases, the J end by 14 bases, with 15 bases between. Germline CDR1 MNHEY, CDR2 SVGAGI. The CDR3 consists of 13 residues. This CDR3 is CASSYDLGQGLFF. CDR3 nucleotide sequence: TGTGCCAGCAGTTACGATTTGGGACAAGGTCTGTTTTTT.

This clonotype was counted ten times or more. This rearrangement joins TRBV29-1 to TRBJ2-1; D ambiguous. Trimming stripped 3 bases from V and 9 bases from J, with 15 bases between. CDR1 is SQVTM, CDR2 ANQGSEA, per germline. The CDR3 sequence is 13 residues long. The CDR3 bases are TGCAGCGTTGAGGGTATGGGGATGGGTGAGCAGTTCTTC. The encoded protein is CSVEGMGMGEQFF.

A word on this clonotype: A much bigger clone sits one base away, suggesting this may be a read error. V is TRBV6-2 or TRBV6-3 and J is TRBJ2-1, with D possibly matching TRBD2 (5 bases). Trimming cost V 11 bases and J 3 bases, with 17 bases left between them. The CDR3 length is 14 residues. Per the germline V gene, CDR1 is MNHEY and CDR2 is SVGEGT. The DNA for the CDR3 is TGTGCCCGAACCTCTAGCCGGTTCTACAATGAGCAGTTCTTC. It is translated as CARTSSRFYNEQFF.

Notes on this clonotype: Without the conserved terminal phenylalanine or tryptophan, this CDR3 likely stems from a read error. V usage is TRBV12-3 or TRBV12-4 and J usage is TRBJ2-2, with 7 bases lining up with TRBD2. After removal of 1 base from V and 2 bases from J, the junction contained 19 bases not matched to a gene. CDR3 length: 21 residues. The CDR3 sequence is CASSLVQNIETSLVNTGELFL. The CDR3 DNA follows: TGTGCCAGCAGTTTAGTCCAAAATATCGAGACTAGCCTCGTAAACACCGGGGAGCTGTTTTTA.

The rearrangement links TRBV20-1 to TRBJ1-1; D gene ambiguous. V was trimmed by 5 bases and J by 1 base, leaving 5 bases between them. The CDR3 loop spans 11 amino acids. Germline CDR1 and CDR2: DFQATT and SNEGSKA (reference sequence). The DNA for the CDR3 is TGCAGTGCTGCCAAGAACACTGAAGCTTTCTTT. It translates to CSAAKNTEAFF.

V usage is TRBV7-9 and J usage is TRBJ1-5; D may be TRBD1 (5 bases). The CDR3 extends over 14 amino acids. V lost 3 bases and J 2 bases, leaving 8 bases between the germline ends. In germline, CDR1 is SEHNR, CDR2 FQNEAQ (reference sequence). CDR3 residues: CASSFGRGNQPQHF. Written as DNA, the CDR3 is TGTGCCAGCAGCTTCGGCAGGGGCAATCAGCCCCAGCATTTT.

This clonotype was counted between two and nine times. The chain has TRBV11-3 and TRBJ2-5; D is ambiguous. V was shortened by 2 bases and J by 9 bases, with 13 bases between the two germline ends. This CDR3 region has 13 residues. Germline V gene lookup returns CDR1 SGHNT and CDR2 YENEEA. CDR3 loop: CASSLLVGEAQYF. The CDR3 nucleotides are TGTGCCAGCAGCTTACTAGTTGGTGAGGCCCAGTACTTC.

This chain joins TRBV4-1 and TRBJ2-1; 10 bases fit TRBD2. The germline CDR1 and CDR2 sequences are MGHRA and YSYEKL. The CDR3 contains 18 residues. V trimming: 0 bases; J trimming: 2 bases; junction bases outside the gene matches: 7. CDR3 sequence: CASSQEELAGLAYNEQFF. CDR3 in DNA: TGCGCCAGCAGCCAAGAAGAACTAGCGGGGCTAGCCTACAATGAGCAGTTCTTC.

This rearrangement joins TRBV29-1 to TRBJ2-3; TRBD1 is a possible D gene (5 bases). Germline CDR1 SQVTM, CDR2 ANQGSEA. Trimming left V 4 bases short and J 2 bases short, with 13 bases between. The CDR3 length is 14 residues. CDR3 sequence: CSVVDKLHTDTQYF. The DNA for the CDR3 is TGCAGCGTTGTGGACAAGCTTCACACAGATACGCAGTATTTT.

This clonotype was recorded at least ten times. V and J are TRBV20-1 and TRBJ2-3; 7 bases agree with TRBD2. Germline lookup yields CDR1 DFQATT and CDR2 SNEGSKA (reference sequence). Trimming took 8 bases from V and 0 from J; bases not matched to a gene: 11. CDR3 size: 15 residues. CDR3 in amino acids: CSIRSGIVSTDTQYF. In DNA, the CDR3 is TGCAGTATTAGGAGCGGGATCGTCAGCACAGATACGCAGTATTTT.

The rearrangement joins TRBV6-1 to TRBJ1-1; a possible D gene is TRBD1 (5 bases). The length of the CDR3 is 13 residues. The V end was cut by 6 bases, the J end by 4 bases, with 12 bases between. Germline-derived CDR1 and CDR2 are MNHNS and SASEGT. CDR3 protein: CASREDTSTEAFF. In DNA form, the CDR3 reads TGTGCCAGCAGAGAGGACACGAGCACTGAAGCTTTCTTT.